This TCR beta chain is drawn from a study of cytomegalovirus exposure and HLA in healthy donors. In the study overall: The same platform as the roughly 700 first-cohort repertoires was used for the 100 to 150 validation repertoires, a later analysis reported.

In this sample, this clone turned up a few times. Its antigen is as yet unknown. Points from the study as a whole: The majority of TCR sequences were rare, yet some public TCRs appeared in many donors. Cytomegalovirus-associated status was assigned to 150 to 200 TCR beta chains. Specificity of a few CMV-associated chains for CMV antigens was verified in vitro.

In germline, CDR1 is LNHDA, CDR2 SQIVND (reference sequence). Trimming removed 5 bases from V and 2 bases from J; junction bases left unmatched: 3. The CDR3 consists of 14 residues. Here immunoSEQ multiplex PCR was the method, and the copy in TCRdb shows in-frame clones only, minus some. Among over 250,000 clones listed, roughly nine tenths were seen once. Sequencing was done on a sample of PBMCs. The sequence was obtained from a woman aged 30 to 39 in good health and CMV-seropositive. The chain links TRBV19 to TRBJ1-2, with 9 bases identical to TRBD1. The CDR3 spells CASSAGTGNYGYTF. For the CDR3, the DNA is TGTGCCAGTAGTGCCGGGACAGGGAACTATGGCTACACCTTC.